Listed here are 29 T cell receptor beta chains from one sample, sequenced in a study of cytomegalovirus exposure and HLA in healthy donors (dated by TCRdb to 2016 to 2017). Libraries came from the immunoSEQ multiplex PCR assay. For the multiplex PCR, a mixture combining 60 forward primers for TCR Vbeta segments and 13 reverse primers for TCR Jbeta segments was used. The source is immuneACCESS, and TCRdb retained only in-frame sequences with V and J called. Part of the clones is not carried over; for the studies checked, unresolved V genes explain less than half of this, and the remainder is unexplained. This sample comprises around 130,000 clones, around 85% of them detected only once. Less than 1.5% of the sample rests with the top ten. The sequenced material came from PBMCs. These receptors all come from a female donor in good health and CMV-seronegative.

V usage is TRBV27 and J usage is TRBJ1-5, with TRBD1 matching 10 bases. V lost 2 bases to trimming and J lost 2 bases; unmatched junction nucleotides: 0. Per the germline V gene, CDR1 is MNHEY and CDR2 is SMNVEV (reference sequence). The CDR3 runs 15 residues. The DNA for the CDR3 is TGTGCCAGCAGTTTAGGGACAGGGGGCAATCAGCCCCAGCATTTT. Its protein product is CASSLGTGGNQPQHF.

The chain has TRBV30 and TRBJ2-2, with 15 bases lining up with TRBD2. CDR3 length: 18 amino acids. V shed 3 bases, J shed 5 bases, and the junction held 10 bases outside the gene matches. Looked up from germline, CDR1 is GTSNPN and CDR2 is SVGIG (reference sequence). The CDR3 region is CAWSPGTSGRSATGELFF. The CDR3 bases are TGTGCCTGGAGCCCCGGGACTAGCGGGAGGTCAGCTACCGGGGAGCTGTTTTTT.

The chain carries TRBV29-1 and TRBJ1-1; 7 positions agree with TRBD1. This CDR3 has 13 amino acids. CDR1 and CDR2 (germline): SQVTM, ANQGSEA. V gave up 4 bases and J gave up 2 bases; unmatched junction bases: 4. As DNA, the CDR3 is TGCAGCGTTGCCGGACAGGCTAACACTGAAGCTTTCTTT. This encodes CSVAGQANTEAFF.

This sequence joins TRBV29-1 and TRBJ2-1; possible D gene TRBD2, 6 bases. Germline lookup yields CDR1 SQVTM and CDR2 ANQGSEA. This CDR3 is 13 amino acids long. The CDR3 coding sequence is TGCAGAATTGTCGGAGGGTTCGGGGATGAGCAGTTCTTC. Translated, it gives CRIVGGFGDEQFF.

CDR3 sequence reads: CASSAGTGGADTQYF. CDR3 DNA: TGTGCCAGCAGTGCCGGGACAGGGGGCGCCGATACGCAGTATTTT. The rearrangement uses TRBV6-4 and TRBJ2-3; 12 nucleotides match TRBD1. CDR3 size: 15 residues. V lost 4 bases, J lost 6 bases, and 5 bases stayed unmatched. CDR1 is MRHNA and CDR2 is SNTAGT in the germline V gene.

This rearrangement joins TRBV6-5 to TRBJ1-5, with 10 bases matching TRBD1. Germline V gene lookup returns CDR1 MNHEY and CDR2 SVGAGI. V was clipped by 7 bases and J by 4 bases; unmatched bases: 7. The CDR3 is 15 residues long. CDR3 protein: CASKNGQGVNQPQHF. CDR3 nucleotides: TGTGCCAGCAAAAACGGACAGGGGGTTAATCAGCCCCAGCATTTT.

This clone was detected only a few times. The chain uses TRBV12-5 and TRBJ2-1; 9 nucleotides agree with TRBD1. The CDR3 sequence is 14 residues long. Trimming at V came to 6 bases and at J to 5 bases, leaving 5 bases not matched to a gene. The germline gives CDR1 LGHNT, CDR2 FRNRAP. CDR3 sequence reads: CASGLRDRDNEQFF. The CDR3 DNA sequence: TGTGCTAGTGGGCTGCGGGACAGGGACAATGAGCAGTTCTTC.

This rearrangement joins TRBV15 to TRBJ1-1, with 9 bases matching TRBD1. Trimming took 0 bases from V and 5 from J; bases not matched to a gene: 4. The CDR3 contains 15 residues. Looked up from germline, CDR1 is LNHNV and CDR2 is YYDKDF (reference sequence). This chain's CDR3 is CATSRDRTGETEAFF. In DNA form, the CDR3 reads TGTGCCACCAGCAGAGATAGGACAGGGGAGACTGAAGCTTTCTTT.

This clone has only one observation. The rearrangement uses TRBV27 and TRBJ1-2; D perhaps matches TRBD1 (5 bases). CDR1 and CDR2 from the germline V gene are MNHEY and SMNVEV (reference sequence). The CDR3 is made up of 15 amino acids. V was shortened by 4 bases and J by 3 bases, with 15 bases between the two germline ends. The CDR3 DNA reads as TGTGCCAGCAGTTCCTTGGGGGGAAGTGACTATGGCTACACCTTC. Protein product: CASSSLGGSDYGYTF.

The chain combines TRBV29-1 with TRBJ2-5; weak D call: TRBD1 (5 bases). Trimming cost V 8 bases and J 3 bases, with 16 bases left between them. CDR1 and CDR2 from the germline V gene are SQVTM and ANQGSEA. CDR3 size: 13 residues. The CDR3 sequence: CSSGWQGEETQYF. CDR3 in DNA: TGCAGCTCCGGGTGGCAGGGCGAAGAGACCCAGTACTTC.

The chain combines TRBV5-4 with TRBJ2-1; the match to TRBD2 covers 14 bases. Trimming at V came to 4 bases and at J to 14 bases, leaving 8 bases not matched to a gene. This CDR3 comprises 14 residues. The germline V gene encodes CDR1 SGHNT and CDR2 YYREEE (reference sequence). CDR3 coding DNA: TGTGCCAGCAGCAAAGGGACTAGCGGGAGTGATGAGTTCTTC. The encoded protein is CASSKGTSGSDEFF.

This chain joins TRBV7-2 and TRBJ2-1; a weak D match, TRBD2 (6 bases). CDR1 SGHTA and CDR2 FQGNSA come from the germline V gene. This CDR3 comprises 17 residues. V gave up 5 bases and J gave up 0 bases, with 17 bases separating them. CDR3 coding DNA: TGTGCCAGCAGCCTCGGTGGTAGCGGAGGCTCCTACAATGAGCAGTTCTTC. Translated, it gives CASSLGGSGGSYNEQFF. The full variable domain, completed using reference TRBV7-2 and TRBJ2-1, is GAGVSQSPSNKVTEKGKDVELRCDPISGHTALYWYRQSLGQGLEFLIYFQGNSAPDKSGLPSDRFSAERTGGSVSTLTIQRTQQEDSAVYLCASSLGGSGGSYNEQFFGPGTRLTVL.

The chain uses TRBV28 and TRBJ2-4; D gene ambiguous. The germline CDR1 and CDR2 sequences are MDHEN and SYDVKM. V lost 5 bases and J 0 bases, leaving 17 bases between the germline ends. The CDR3 runs to 17 residues. The CDR3 loop reads CASSPSGLAIAKNIQYF. In DNA, the CDR3 is TGTGCCAGCAGTCCCTCGGGTTTGGCGATAGCCAAAAACATTCAGTACTTC.

This clone was observed a single time. The V call is TRBV4-1, the J call TRBJ2-3, with 10 nucleotides matching TRBD2. The V gene end was trimmed by 9 bases and the J gene end by 2 bases; junction bases not matched to a gene: 11. The CDR3 is 16 residues long. Germline CDR1 and CDR2: MGHRA and YSYEKL. In nucleotides, the CDR3 is TGCGCCAGTCTTACCCTAGCGGGAGCGGTCACAGATACGCAGTATTTT. It specifies CASLTLAGAVTDTQYF.

This clone has a handful of counts. The J gene is TRBJ1-2, the V gene TRBV23-1; D uncertain. TRBV23-1 carries the ORF label, with uncertain function. This CDR3 region has 11 residues. V was pared by 1 base and J by 6 bases, with 3 bases between. DNA of the CDR3: TGCGCCAGCAGTCAATTAGATGGCTACACCTTC. Protein product: CASSQLDGYTF.

This clone has just one count. V and J are TRBV10-2 and TRBJ1-2; D remains unclear. The CDR3 spans 14 residues. The V gene lost 6 bases and the J gene lost 2 bases, with 13 bases spanning the gap. The V gene's germline CDR1 is WSHSY and CDR2 SAAADI. Here the CDR3 reads CASRPPTENYGYTF. In DNA form, the CDR3 reads TGCGCCAGCAGGCCCCCTACTGAAAACTATGGCTACACCTTC.

This chain uses TRBV5-1 with TRBJ1-1; 7 bases are a match to TRBD1. This CDR3 region has 17 residues. Germline loops: CDR1 SGHRS, CDR2 YFSETQ. With V trimmed by 4 bases and J by 1 base, 13 bases remained unmatched. CDR3 loop: CASSQRDSPRGNTEAFF. The CDR3 bases are TGCGCCAGCAGCCAGAGGGACAGTCCCAGGGGGAACACTGAAGCTTTCTTT.

A few counts support this clone. V usage is TRBV6-5 and J usage is TRBJ1-1; the D gene is possibly TRBD1 (6 bases). The CDR3 has 15 residues. V lost 0 bases, J lost 5 bases, and 13 bases lay in between. Germline CDR1 is MNHEY and CDR2 is SVGAGI. The CDR3 DNA reads TGTGCCAGCAGTTACTCCCCACAGGGAGGGACTGAAGCTTTCTTT. It specifies CASSYSPQGGTEAFF.

This clone was counted a single time. V gene TRBV28 combines with J gene TRBJ2-7, with 10 bases fitting TRBD2. Germline V gene sequence: CDR1 MDHEN, CDR2 SYDVKM. The CDR3 loop spans 16 amino acids. J lost 0 bases, V lost 4 bases, and 6 bases had no gene match. As DNA, the CDR3 is TGTGCCAGCAGTTCCTCCCTAGCGGGAGCCTCCTACGAGCAGTACTTC. This translates into CASSSSLAGASYEQYF.

The rearrangement uses TRBV4-2 and TRBJ2-4; possible D gene TRBD2, 5 bases. The germline V gene encodes CDR1 LGHNA and CDR2 YNFKEQ. V was trimmed by 4 bases and J by 3 bases, leaving 16 bases between them. The CDR3 is 16 residues long. CDR3 in amino acids: CASSLTGYRSKNIQYF. CDR3 DNA sequence: TGTGCCAGCAGCCTTACGGGGTACCGGAGCAAAAACATTCAGTACTTC.

The J gene is TRBJ1-2, the V gene TRBV6-5; TRBD1 is a possible D gene (6 bases). Germline V CDR1 and CDR2: MNHEY, SVGAGI. The CDR3 covers 14 residues. V dropped 2 bases and J dropped 2 bases, with 9 bases sitting between them. The CDR3 here is CASSYAGENYGYTF. The CDR3 region has the DNA TGTGCCAGCAGTTACGCAGGGGAAAACTATGGCTACACCTTC.

The rearrangement uses TRBV4-1 and TRBJ2-1, with TRBD2 matching over 8 bases. CDR3 length equals 16 residues. V trimming: 1 base; J trimming: 4 bases; junction bases outside the gene matches: 6. Germline lookup yields CDR1 MGHRA and CDR2 YSYEKL. The CDR3 loop reads CASSQVSSGSYNEQFF. The CDR3 DNA is TGCGCCAGCAGCCAAGTTTCTAGCGGGTCGTACAATGAGCAGTTCTTC.

CDR3 region: CASSASTGGNEKLFF. CDR3 DNA: TGTGCCAGCAGTGCCTCGACAGGGGGAAATGAAAAACTGTTTTTT. This chain links TRBV6-1 with TRBJ1-4; 9 nucleotides line up with TRBD1. CDR3 length: 15 residues. CDR1 MNHNS and CDR2 SASEGT come from the germline V gene. Trimming removed 4 bases from V and 5 bases from J; junction bases left unmatched: 5.

The V gene is TRBV6-1, the J gene TRBJ2-7; D may be TRBD2 (5 bases). Germline values: CDR1 MNHNS, CDR2 SASEGT. The CDR3 length is 16 residues. V lost 4 bases to trimming and J lost 3 bases, with 19 bases between them. This chain's CDR3 is CASSAQAWEWLYEQYF. DNA of the CDR3: TGTGCCAGCAGTGCACAAGCGTGGGAGTGGCTCTACGAGCAGTACTTC.

The chain recombines TRBV4-2 with TRBJ2-3; the match to TRBD2 covers 13 bases. V shed 0 bases and J 2 bases; nucleotides not matched to a gene: 8. Germline CDR1 is LGHNA and CDR2 is YNFKEQ. CDR3 size: 19 residues. The DNA of the CDR3 is TGTGCCAGCAGCCAAGAATGGGGGACTAGCGGGGCGATCACAGATACGCAGTATTTT. This codes for CASSQEWGTSGAITDTQYF.

V usage is TRBV6-6 and J usage is TRBJ1-5; D possibly corresponds to TRBD1 (6 bases). Trimming pared 2 bases from V and 1 base from J, leaving 12 bases between. The CDR3 extends over 16 amino acids. Germline CDR1 and CDR2: MNHNY and SVGAGI (reference sequence). The CDR3 reads CASSYQGRGSNQPQHF. Here the CDR3 DNA reads TGTGCCAGCAGTTACCAAGGCAGGGGAAGCAATCAGCCCCAGCATTTT.

The rearrangement joins TRBV27 to TRBJ2-1; the match to TRBD2 covers 7 bases. This CDR3 is 19 amino acids long. V was clipped by 2 bases and J by 4 bases; unmatched bases: 17. Germline-derived CDR1 and CDR2 are MNHEY and SMNVEV (reference sequence). The CDR3 bases are TGTGCCAGCAGTTTAAATCCTCAACTGGCTAGCGGATTTTACAATGAGCAGTTCTTC. The encoded protein is CASSLNPQLASGFYNEQFF.

The genes are TRBV13 and TRBJ2-7, with 9 nucleotides matching TRBD1. Per germline, CDR1 PRHDT and CDR2 FYEKMQ (reference sequence). The CDR3 has 16 amino acids. The V segment lost 5 bases and the J segment 0 bases; nucleotides outside the gene matches: 8. CDR3 coding DNA: TGTGCCAGCAGCCAGACGACAGGGGGAAACTCCTACGAGCAGTACTTC. It codes for CASSQTTGGNSYEQYF.

This clone was seen just once. The chain uses TRBV5-1 and TRBJ1-1, with 11 bases matching TRBD1. Germline CDR1 SGHRS, CDR2 YFSETQ. This CDR3 region has 16 residues. V shed 1 base and J 10 bases; nucleotides not matched to a gene: 12. CDR3 nucleotide sequence: TGCGCCAGCAGCTTGAACTTGGACAGGGGGCTAGATGGAGCTTTCTTT. It is translated as CASSLNLDRGLDGAFF.